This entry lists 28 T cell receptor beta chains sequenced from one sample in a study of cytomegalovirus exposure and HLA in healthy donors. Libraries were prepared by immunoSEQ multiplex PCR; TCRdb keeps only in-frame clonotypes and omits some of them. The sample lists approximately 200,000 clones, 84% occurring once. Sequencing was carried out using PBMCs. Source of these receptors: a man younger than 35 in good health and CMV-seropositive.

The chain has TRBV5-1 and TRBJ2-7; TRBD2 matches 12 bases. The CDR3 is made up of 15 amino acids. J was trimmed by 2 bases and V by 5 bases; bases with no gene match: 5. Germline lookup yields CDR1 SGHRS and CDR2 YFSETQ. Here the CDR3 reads CASRSGLAGTYEQYF. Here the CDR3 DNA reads TGCGCCAGCAGATCAGGACTAGCGGGAACCTACGAGCAGTACTTC.

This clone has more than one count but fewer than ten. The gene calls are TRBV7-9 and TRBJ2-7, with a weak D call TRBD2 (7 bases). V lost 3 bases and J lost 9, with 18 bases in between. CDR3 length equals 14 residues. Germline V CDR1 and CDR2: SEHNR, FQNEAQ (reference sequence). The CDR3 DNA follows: TGTGCCAGCAGCTTCCAAGGGGGAGGGGGACGGCAGTACTTC. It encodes CASSFQGGGGRQYF.

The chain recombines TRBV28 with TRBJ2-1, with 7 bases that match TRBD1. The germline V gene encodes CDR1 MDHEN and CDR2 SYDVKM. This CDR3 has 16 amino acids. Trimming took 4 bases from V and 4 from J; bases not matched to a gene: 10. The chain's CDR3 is CASSSAGTADYNEQFF. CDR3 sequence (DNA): TGTGCCAGCAGTTCCGCCGGGACAGCTGATTACAATGAGCAGTTCTTC.

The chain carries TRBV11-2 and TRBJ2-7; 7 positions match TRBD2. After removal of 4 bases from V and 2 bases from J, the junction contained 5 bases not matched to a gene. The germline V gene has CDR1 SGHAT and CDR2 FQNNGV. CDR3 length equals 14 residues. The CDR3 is CASSWSSGAYEQYF. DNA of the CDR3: TGTGCCAGCAGCTGGTCTAGCGGAGCCTACGAGCAGTACTTC. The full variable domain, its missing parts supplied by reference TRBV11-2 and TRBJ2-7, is EAGVAQSPRYKIIEKRQSVAFWCNPISGHATLYWYQQILGQGPKLLIQFQNNGVVDDSQLPKDRFSAERLKGVDSTLKIQPAKLEDSAVYLCASSWSSGAYEQYFGPGTRLTVT.

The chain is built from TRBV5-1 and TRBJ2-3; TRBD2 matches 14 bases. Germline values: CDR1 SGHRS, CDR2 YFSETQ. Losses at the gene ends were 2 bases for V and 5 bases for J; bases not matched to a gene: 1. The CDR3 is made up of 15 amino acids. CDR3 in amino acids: CASSLGLAGGDTQYF. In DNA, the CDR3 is TGCGCCAGCAGCTTAGGACTAGCGGGAGGAGATACGCAGTATTTT.

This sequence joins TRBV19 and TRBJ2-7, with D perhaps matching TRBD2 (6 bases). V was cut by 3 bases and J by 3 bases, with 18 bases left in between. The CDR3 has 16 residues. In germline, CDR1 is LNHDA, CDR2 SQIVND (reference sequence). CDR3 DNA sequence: TGTGCCAGTAGTATTTCGCTCCCGACTAGTGGCTACGAGCAGTACTTC. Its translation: CASSISLPTSGYEQYF. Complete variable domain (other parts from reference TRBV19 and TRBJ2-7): DGGITQSPKYLFRKEGQNVTLSCEQNLNHDAMYWYRQDPGQGLRLIYYSQIVNDFQKGDIAEGYSVSREKKESFPLTVTSAQKNPTAFYLCASSISLPTSGYEQYFGPGTRLTVT.

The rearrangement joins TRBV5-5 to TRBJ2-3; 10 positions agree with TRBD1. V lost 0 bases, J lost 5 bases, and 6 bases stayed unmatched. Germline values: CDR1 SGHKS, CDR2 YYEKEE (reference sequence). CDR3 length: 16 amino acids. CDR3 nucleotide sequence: TGTGCCAGCAGCTTGGCAGACAGGGGGCGAGGAGATACGCAGTATTTT. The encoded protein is CASSLADRGRGDTQYF.

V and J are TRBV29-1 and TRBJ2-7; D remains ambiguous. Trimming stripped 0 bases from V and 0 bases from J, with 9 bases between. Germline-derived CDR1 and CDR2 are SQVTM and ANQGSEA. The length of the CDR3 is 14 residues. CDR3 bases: TGCAGCGTTGAAGAACCCTCGAGCTCCTACGAGCAGTACTTC. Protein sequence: CSVEEPSSSYEQYF.

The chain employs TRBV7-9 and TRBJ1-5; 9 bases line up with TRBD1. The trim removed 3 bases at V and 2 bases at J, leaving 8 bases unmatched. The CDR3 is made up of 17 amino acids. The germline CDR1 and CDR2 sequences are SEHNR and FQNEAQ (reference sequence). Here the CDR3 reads CASSFSQGAGGNQPQHF. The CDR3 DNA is TGTGCCAGCAGCTTTTCACAGGGGGCTGGAGGCAATCAGCCCCAGCATTTT.

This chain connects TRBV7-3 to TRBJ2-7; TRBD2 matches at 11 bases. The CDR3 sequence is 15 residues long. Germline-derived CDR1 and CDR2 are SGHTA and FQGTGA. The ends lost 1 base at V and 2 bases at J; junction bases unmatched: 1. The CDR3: CASSLRLAGTYEQYF. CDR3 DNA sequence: TGTGCCAGCAGCTTAAGACTAGCGGGAACCTACGAGCAGTACTTC.

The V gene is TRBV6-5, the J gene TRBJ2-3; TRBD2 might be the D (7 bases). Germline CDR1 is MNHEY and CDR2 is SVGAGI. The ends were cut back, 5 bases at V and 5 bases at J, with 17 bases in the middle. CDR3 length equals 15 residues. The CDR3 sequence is CASSTGGRLLDTQYF. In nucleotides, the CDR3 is TGTGCCAGCAGTACCGGGGGGCGCCTTTTAGATACGCAGTATTTT.

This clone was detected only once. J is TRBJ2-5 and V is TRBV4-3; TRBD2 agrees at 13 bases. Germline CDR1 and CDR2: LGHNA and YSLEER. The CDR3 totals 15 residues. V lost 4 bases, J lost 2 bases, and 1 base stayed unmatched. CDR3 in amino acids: CASSPGLAGQETQYF. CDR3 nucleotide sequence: TGCGCCAGCAGCCCGGGACTAGCGGGACAAGAGACCCAGTACTTC.

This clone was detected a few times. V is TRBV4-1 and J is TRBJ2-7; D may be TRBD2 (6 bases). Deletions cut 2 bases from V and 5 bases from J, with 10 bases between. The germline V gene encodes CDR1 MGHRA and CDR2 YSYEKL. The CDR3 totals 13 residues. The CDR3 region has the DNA TGCGCCAGCAGCCAATTACTAGCACACGAGCAGTACTTC. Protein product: CASSQLLAHEQYF.

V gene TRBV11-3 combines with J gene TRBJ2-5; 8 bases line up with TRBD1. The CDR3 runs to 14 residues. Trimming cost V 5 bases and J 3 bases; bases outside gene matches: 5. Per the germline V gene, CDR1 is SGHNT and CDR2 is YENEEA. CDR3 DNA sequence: TGTGCCAGCAGCCCAGGGGGCAGTGAAGAGACCCAGTACTTC. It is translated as CASSPGGSEETQYF.

This CDR3 is CASSRGVTDTQYF. CDR3 DNA: TGTGCCAGTAGCCGGGGAGTAACCGATACGCAGTATTTT. The chain is built from TRBV19 and TRBJ2-3; D possibly corresponds to TRBD2 (5 bases). V lost 6 bases, J lost 6 bases, and 13 bases lay in between. The germline V gene has CDR1 LNHDA and CDR2 SQIVND (reference sequence). CDR3 length: 13 amino acids.

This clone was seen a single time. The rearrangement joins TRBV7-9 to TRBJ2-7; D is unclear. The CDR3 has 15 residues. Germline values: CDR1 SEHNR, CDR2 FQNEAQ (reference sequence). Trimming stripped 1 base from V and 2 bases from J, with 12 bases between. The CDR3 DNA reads TGTGCCAGCAGCTTAGTGCCGGAGTCAACCTACGAGCAGTACTTC. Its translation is CASSLVPESTYEQYF.

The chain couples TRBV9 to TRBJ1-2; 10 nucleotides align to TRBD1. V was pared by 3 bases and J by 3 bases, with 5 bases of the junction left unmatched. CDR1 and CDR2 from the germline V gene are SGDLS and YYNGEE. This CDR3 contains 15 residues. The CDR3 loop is CASSDGTGAYYGYTF. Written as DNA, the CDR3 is TGTGCCAGCAGCGATGGGACAGGGGCATACTATGGCTACACCTTC.

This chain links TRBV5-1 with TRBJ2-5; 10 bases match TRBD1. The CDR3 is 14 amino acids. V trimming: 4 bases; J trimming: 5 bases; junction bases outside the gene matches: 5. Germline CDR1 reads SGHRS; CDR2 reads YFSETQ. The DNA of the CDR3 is TGCGCCAGCAGCCTGGGGACAGGGGAGGAGACCCAGTACTTC. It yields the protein CASSLGTGEETQYF.

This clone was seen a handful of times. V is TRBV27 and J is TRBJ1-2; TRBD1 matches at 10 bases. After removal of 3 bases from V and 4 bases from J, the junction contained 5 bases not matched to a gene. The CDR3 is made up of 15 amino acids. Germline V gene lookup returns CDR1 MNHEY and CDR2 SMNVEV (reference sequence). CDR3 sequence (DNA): TGTGCCAGCAGTTTGACAGGGGGCATTTTCTATGGCTACACCTTC. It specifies CASSLTGGIFYGYTF.

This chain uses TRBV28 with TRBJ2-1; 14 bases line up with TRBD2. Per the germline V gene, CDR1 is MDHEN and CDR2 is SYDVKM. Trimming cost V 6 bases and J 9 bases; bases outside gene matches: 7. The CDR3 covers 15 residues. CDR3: CASRGLAGVDREQFF. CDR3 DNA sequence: TGTGCCAGCAGGGGACTAGCGGGAGTAGACCGTGAGCAGTTCTTC.

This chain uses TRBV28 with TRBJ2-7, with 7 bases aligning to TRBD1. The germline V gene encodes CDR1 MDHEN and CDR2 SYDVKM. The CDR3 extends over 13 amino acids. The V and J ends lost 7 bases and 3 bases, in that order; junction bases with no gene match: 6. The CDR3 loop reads CASIDRADYEQYF. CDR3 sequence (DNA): TGTGCCAGCATCGACAGGGCTGACTACGAGCAGTACTTC.

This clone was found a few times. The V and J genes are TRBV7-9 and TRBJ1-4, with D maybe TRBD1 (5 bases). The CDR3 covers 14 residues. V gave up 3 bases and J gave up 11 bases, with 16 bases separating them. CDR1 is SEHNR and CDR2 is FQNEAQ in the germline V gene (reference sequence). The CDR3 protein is CASSFGGQGEKLFF. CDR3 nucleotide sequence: TGTGCCAGCAGCTTCGGTGGGCAGGGTGAGAAACTGTTTTTT.

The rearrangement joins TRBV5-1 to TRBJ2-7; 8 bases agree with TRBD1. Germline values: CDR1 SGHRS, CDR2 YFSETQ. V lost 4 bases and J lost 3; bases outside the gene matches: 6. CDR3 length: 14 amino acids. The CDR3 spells CASSPWTGSYEQYF. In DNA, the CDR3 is TGCGCCAGCAGCCCATGGACAGGGAGCTACGAGCAGTACTTC.

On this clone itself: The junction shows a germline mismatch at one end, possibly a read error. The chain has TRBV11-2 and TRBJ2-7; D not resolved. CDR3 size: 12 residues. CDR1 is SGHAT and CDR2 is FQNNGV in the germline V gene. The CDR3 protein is CASSLDGYEQYF. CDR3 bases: TGTGCCAGCAGCCTAGACGGTTACGAGCAGTACTTC.

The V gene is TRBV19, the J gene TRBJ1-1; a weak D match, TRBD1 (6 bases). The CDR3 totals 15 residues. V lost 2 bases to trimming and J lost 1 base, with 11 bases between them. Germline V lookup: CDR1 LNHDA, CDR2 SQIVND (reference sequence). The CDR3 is CASSILVGGNTEAFF. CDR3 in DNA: TGTGCCAGTAGTATATTAGTAGGGGGGAACACTGAAGCTTTCTTT.

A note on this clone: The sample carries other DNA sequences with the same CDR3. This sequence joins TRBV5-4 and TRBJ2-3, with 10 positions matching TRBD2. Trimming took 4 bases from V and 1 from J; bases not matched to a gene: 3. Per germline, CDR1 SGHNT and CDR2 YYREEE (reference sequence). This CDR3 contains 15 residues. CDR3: CASSSLAGGTDTQYF. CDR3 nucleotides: TGTGCCAGCAGCAGCCTAGCGGGGGGCACAGATACGCAGTATTTT.

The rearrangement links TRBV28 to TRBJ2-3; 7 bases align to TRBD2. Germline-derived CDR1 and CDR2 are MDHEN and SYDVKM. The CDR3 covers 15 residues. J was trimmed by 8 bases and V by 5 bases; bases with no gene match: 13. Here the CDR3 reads CASSPAAGVISTQYF. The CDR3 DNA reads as TGTGCCAGCAGTCCTGCGGCGGGAGTAATAAGTACGCAGTATTTT.

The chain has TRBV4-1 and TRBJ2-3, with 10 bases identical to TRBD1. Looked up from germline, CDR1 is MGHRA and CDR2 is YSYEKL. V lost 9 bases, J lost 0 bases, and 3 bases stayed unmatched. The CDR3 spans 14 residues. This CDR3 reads CASRDRGSTDTQYF. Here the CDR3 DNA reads TGCGCCAGTAGGGACAGGGGAAGCACAGATACGCAGTATTTT.